This T cell receptor (beta chain) was identified in a study of OX40 agonist ivuxolimab in advanced cancers. Study-level background: Given to patients was ivuxolimab, an agonistic anti-OX40 (CD134) antibody.

The repertoire was sequenced with immunoSEQ multiplex PCR; TCRdb's copy has only in-frame clones and lacks some. The table shows about 66,000 clones, with 80% to 90% occurring only once. This clone has a single count. This CDR3 is 14 amino acids long. Per the germline V gene, CDR1 is SGHVS and CDR2 is FNYEAQ. Trimming removed 5 bases at V and 8 bases at J, with 16 bases between. This specimen consisted of CD4+ or CD8+ T cells sorted from blood, obtained in a trial of the OX40 agonist ivuxolimab. The sequence was obtained from an adult with an advanced solid tumor such as melanoma, head and neck, liver or kidney cancer. The chain links TRBV7-6 to TRBJ2-1; D gene ambiguous. The CDR3 nucleotides are TGTGCCAGCAGCGTAATGATGGGCTCGGATGAGCAGTTCTTC. Translation: CASSVMMGSDEQFF.